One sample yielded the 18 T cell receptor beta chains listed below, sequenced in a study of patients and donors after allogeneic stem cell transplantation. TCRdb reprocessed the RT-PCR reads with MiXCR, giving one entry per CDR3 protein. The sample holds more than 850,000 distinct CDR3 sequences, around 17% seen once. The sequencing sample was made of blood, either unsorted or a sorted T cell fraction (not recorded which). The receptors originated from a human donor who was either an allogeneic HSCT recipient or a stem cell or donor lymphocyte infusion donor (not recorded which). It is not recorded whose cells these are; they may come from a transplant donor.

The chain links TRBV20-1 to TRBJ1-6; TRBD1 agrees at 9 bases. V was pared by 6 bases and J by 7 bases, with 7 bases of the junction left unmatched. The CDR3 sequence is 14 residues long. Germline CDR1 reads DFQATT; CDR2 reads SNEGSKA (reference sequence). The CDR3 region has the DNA TGCAGTGCGCTCCGGGACAGGGCGAATTCACCCCTCCACTTT. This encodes CSALRDRANSPLHF.

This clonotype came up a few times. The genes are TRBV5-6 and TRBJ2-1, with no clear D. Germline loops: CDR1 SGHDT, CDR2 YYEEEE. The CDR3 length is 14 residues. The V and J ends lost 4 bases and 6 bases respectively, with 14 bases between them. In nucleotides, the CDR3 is TGTGCCAGCAGCCATTCGAAGCACGGCAATGAGCAGTTCTTC. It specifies CASSHSKHGNEQFF.

The CDR3 DNA follows: TGTGCCAGCAGCCGCCCCGGTGGGGGGCTACAGTTCTTC. As protein: CASSRPGGGLQFF. V usage is TRBV9 and J usage is TRBJ2-1; possibly TRBD1 or TRBD2 for D (6 bases each). This CDR3 has 13 amino acids. The V end was cut by 4 bases, the J end by 13 bases, with 18 bases between. Germline V gives CDR1 SGDLS, CDR2 YYNGEE.

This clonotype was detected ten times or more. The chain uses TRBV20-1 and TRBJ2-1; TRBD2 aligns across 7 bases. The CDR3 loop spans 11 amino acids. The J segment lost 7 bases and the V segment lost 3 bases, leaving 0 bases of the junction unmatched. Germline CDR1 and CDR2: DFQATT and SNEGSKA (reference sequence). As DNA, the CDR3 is TGCAGTGCTAGGCGGGGGAATGAGCAGTTCTTC. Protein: CSARRGNEQFF.

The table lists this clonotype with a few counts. CDR3 in DNA: TGCGCCAGCAGCTCGACCCTCGGGACCGGAGAGACCCAGTACTTC. It specifies CASSSTLGTGETQYF. This chain connects TRBV5-1 to TRBJ2-5; D possibly matches TRBD1 or TRBD2 (5 bases each). Germline CDR1 reads SGHRS; CDR2 reads YFSETQ. CDR3 size: 15 residues. V gave up 3 bases and J gave up 4 bases, with 16 bases separating them.

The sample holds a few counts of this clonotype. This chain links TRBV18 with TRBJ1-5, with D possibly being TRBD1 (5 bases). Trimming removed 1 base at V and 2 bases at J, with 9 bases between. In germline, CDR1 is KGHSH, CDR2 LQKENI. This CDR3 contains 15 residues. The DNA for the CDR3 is TGTGCCAGCTCACCACGGGGGTTGGGCAATCAGCCCCAGCATTTT. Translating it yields CASSPRGLGNQPQHF.

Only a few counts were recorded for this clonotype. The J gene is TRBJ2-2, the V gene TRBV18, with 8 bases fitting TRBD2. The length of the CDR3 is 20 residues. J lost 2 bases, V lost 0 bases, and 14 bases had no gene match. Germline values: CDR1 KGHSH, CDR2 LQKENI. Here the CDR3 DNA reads TGTGCCAGCTCACCACCGTTATGGAGCGAGCGGGGGAAAAACACCGGGGAGCTGTTTTTT. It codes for CASSPPLWSERGKNTGELFF.

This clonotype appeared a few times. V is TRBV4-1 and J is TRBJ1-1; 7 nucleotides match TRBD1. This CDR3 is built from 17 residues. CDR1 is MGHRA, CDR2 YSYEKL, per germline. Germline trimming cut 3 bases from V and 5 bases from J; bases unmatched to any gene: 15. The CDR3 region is CASSHPEDDRARTEAFF. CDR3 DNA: TGCGCCAGCAGCCACCCCGAGGACGACAGGGCGAGGACTGAAGCTTTCTTT.

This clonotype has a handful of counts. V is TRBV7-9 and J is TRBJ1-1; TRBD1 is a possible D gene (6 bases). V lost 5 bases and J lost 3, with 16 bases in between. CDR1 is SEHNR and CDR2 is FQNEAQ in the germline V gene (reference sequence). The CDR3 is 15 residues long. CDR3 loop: CASSPRGAGDTEAFF. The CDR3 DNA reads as TGTGCCAGCAGCCCCCGGGGGGCAGGGGACACTGAAGCTTTCTTT. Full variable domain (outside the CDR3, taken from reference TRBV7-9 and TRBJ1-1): DTGVSQNPRHKITKRGQNVTFRCDPISEHNRLYWYRQTLGQGPEFLTYFQNEAQLEKSRLLSDRFSAERPKGSFSTLEIQRTEQGDSAMYLCASSPRGAGDTEAFFGQGTRLTVV.

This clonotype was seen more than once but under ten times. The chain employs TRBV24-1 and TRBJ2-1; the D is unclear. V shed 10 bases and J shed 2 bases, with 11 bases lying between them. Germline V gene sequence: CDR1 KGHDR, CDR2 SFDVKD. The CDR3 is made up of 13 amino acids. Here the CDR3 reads CATGQPPYNEQFF. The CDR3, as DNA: TGTGCCACGGGTCAGCCTCCCTACAATGAGCAGTTCTTC.

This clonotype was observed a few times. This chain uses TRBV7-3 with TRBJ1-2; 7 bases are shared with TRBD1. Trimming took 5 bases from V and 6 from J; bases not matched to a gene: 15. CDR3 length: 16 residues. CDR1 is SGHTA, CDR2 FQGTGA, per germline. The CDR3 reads CASSRVRDSGFNGYTF. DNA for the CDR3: TGTGCCAGCAGCCGTGTCCGGGACAGTGGATTCAATGGCTACACCTTC. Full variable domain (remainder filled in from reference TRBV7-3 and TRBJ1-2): GAGVSQTPSNKVTEKGKYVELRCDPISGHTALYWYRQSLGQGPEFLIYFQGTGAADDSGLPNDRFFAVRPEGSVSTLKIQRTERGDSAVYLCASSRVRDSGFNGYTFGSGTRLTVV.

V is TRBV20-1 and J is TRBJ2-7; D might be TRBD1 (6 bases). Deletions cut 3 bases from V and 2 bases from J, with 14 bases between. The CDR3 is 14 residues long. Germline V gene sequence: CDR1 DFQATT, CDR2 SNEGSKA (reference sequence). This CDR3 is CSASAGESTYEQYF. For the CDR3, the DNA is TGCAGTGCTAGCGCAGGGGAAAGTACCTACGAGCAGTACTTC.

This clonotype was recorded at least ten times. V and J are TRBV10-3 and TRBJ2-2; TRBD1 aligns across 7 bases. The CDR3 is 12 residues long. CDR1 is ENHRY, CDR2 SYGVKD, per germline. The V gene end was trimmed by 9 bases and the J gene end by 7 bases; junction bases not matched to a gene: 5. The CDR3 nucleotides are TGTGCCATGACACAGGGGAACGGGGAGCTGTTTTTT. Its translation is CAMTQGNGELFF.

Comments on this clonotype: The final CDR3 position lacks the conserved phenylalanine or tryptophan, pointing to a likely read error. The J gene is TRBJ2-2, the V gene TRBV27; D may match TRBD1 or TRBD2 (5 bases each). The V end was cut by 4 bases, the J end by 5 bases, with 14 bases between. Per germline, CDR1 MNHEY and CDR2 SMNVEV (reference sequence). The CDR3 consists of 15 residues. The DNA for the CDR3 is TGTGCCAGCAGTTCGCCGGGACGAGGGACCGGGGAGCTGTTTTCT. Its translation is CASSSPGRGTGELFS.

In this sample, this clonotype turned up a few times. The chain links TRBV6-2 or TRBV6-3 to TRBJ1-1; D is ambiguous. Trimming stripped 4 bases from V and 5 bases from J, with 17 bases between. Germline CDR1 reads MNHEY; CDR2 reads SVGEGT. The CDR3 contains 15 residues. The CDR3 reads CASSSTPREKTEAFF. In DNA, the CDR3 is TGTGCCAGCAGTTCCACACCCCGGGAGAAAACTGAAGCTTTCTTT.

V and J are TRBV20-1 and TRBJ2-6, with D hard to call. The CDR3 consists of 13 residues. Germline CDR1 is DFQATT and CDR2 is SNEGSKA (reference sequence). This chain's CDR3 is CGSFTKTKNVLTF. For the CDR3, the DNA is TGCGGATCTTTCACCAAAACGAAAAACGTCCTGACTTTC.

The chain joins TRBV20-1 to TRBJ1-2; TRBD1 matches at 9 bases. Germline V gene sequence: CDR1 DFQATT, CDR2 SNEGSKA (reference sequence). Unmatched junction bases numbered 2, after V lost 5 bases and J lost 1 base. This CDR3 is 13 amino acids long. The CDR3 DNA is TGCAGTGCTGGGGGACAGGGTAACTATGGCTACACCTTC. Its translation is CSAGGQGNYGYTF.

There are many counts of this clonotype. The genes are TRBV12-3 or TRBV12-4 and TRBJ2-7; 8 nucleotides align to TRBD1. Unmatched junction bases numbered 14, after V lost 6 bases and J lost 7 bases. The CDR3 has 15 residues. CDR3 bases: TGTGCCAGCAGGCCTAGGGGCCTGGGACAGGATGAGCAGTACTTC. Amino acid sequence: CASRPRGLGQDEQYF.